Given below is one T cell receptor (beta chain) in context. The antigen remains unidentified. The CDR3 length is 15 residues. Germline values: CDR1 SGDLS, CDR2 YYNGEE. The ends were cut back, 3 bases at V and 3 bases at J, with 14 bases in the middle. The source of the sample is a study of Ad26.COV2.S vaccination and SARS-CoV-2 variants. Study outcomes and limitations: Participants in the vaccine arm had higher spike-specific TCR breadth; placebo recipients had lower. In vaccinated individuals, spike-specific CD8+ and CD4+ T cell responses reportedly displayed substantial breadth.

Measured with immunoSEQ multiplex PCR; TCRdb has only the in-frame clones, and not every one. The profile shows hundreds of thousands of clones, more than 80% of them singletons. This sample's treatment: 15 to 20 received Ad26.COV2.S at low or high dose, single or two shots; 5 received placebo; per-sample allocation not given. The investigators took samples on day 63 after the first vaccine or placebo injection. This adult donor, from Boston, was 18-55 years old. Sequenced here: peripheral blood, sampled in a trial of Ad26.COV2.S vaccine versus placebo. The V and J genes are TRBV9 and TRBJ2-3; maybe TRBD2 (6 bases). This TCR derives from a person aged 18-65 years who received the Ad26.COV2.S COVID-19 vaccine or a placebo. The CDR3 bases are TGTGCCAGCAGCGCGGGACTCGCCTTGACAGATACGCAGTATTTT. It yields the protein CASSAGLALTDTQYF.